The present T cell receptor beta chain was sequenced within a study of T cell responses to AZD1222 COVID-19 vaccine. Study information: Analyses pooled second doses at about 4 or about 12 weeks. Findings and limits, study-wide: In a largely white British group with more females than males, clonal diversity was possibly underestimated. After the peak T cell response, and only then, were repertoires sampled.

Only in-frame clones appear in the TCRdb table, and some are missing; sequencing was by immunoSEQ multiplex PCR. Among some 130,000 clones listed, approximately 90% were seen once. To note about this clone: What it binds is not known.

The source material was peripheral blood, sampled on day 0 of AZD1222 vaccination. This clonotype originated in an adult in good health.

CDR3 in amino acids: CASSPRDVFPQNEKLFF. CDR3 nucleotides: TGTGCCAGTAGTCCTCGCGACGTTTTTCCCCAAAATGAAAAACTGTTTTTT. This chain joins TRBV19 and TRBJ1-4; D remains ambiguous. The ends were cut back, 5 bases at V and 5 bases at J, with 21 bases in the middle. Germline lookup yields CDR1 LNHDA and CDR2 SQIVND (reference sequence). This CDR3 comprises 17 residues.